This T cell receptor beta chain was retrieved from a study of OX40 agonist ivuxolimab in advanced cancers. TCRdb's table, derived via immunoSEQ multiplex PCR, lists solely in-frame clones and lacks some. The sample shows about 77,000 clones, 80% to 90% of them seen only once. Trimming cost V 0 bases and J 14 bases, with 17 bases left between them. The CDR3 runs to 14 residues. Germline V gene sequence: CDR1 SEHNR, CDR2 FQNEAQ (reference sequence). The receptor's source is an adult with an advanced solid tumor such as melanoma, head and neck, liver or kidney cancer. Sequencing was performed on CD4+ or CD8+ T cells sorted from blood, taken in a trial of the OX40 agonist ivuxolimab. The chain is built from TRBV7-9 and TRBJ2-1; a weak D match, TRBD2 (5 bases). CDR3 loop: CASSLAIIPSRKFF. The CDR3 DNA follows: TGTGCCAGCAGCTTAGCTATCATCCCTAGCCGAAAGTTCTTC.